A single sample gave rise to the 10 T cell receptor beta chains below, sequenced in a study of cytomegalovirus exposure and HLA in healthy donors. TCRdb keeps only in-frame clones here, not all; method: immunoSEQ multiplex PCR. The repertoire consists of under 70,000 clones, with approximately 90% occurring once and the leading ten covering roughly 1.8%. The sequenced material came from PBMCs. These receptors came from a woman aged 18-35 years in good health and CMV-seronegative.

The J gene is TRBJ2-1, the V gene TRBV5-5; the match to TRBD2 covers 16 bases. This CDR3 is built from 20 residues. With 1 base clipped from V and 0 bases from J, the junction kept 7 bases outside the gene matches. Per the germline V gene, CDR1 is SGHKS and CDR2 is YYEKEE (reference sequence). The CDR3 reads CASSLSGTSGGASSYNEQFF. The CDR3 nucleotides are TGTGCCAGCAGCTTGAGCGGGACTAGCGGGGGGGCCAGCTCCTACAATGAGCAGTTCTTC.

This rearrangement joins TRBV7-2 to TRBJ2-7; 10 bases line up with TRBD1. J lost 2 bases, V lost 5 bases, and 6 bases had no gene match. The germline V gene has CDR1 SGHTA and CDR2 FQGNSA. This CDR3 is 15 amino acids long. CDR3 protein: CASSPRGTGAYEQYF. As DNA, the CDR3 is TGTGCCAGCAGCCCCCGAGGGACAGGGGCCTACGAGCAGTACTTC.

CDR3 coding DNA: TGTGCCAGTAGTAGGAGGTCACTAGGAGCGAACACCGGGGAGCTGTTTTTT. Its protein is CASSRRSLGANTGELFF. V is TRBV19 and J is TRBJ2-2, with a tentative D call TRBD2 (5 bases). Germline V gene data show CDR1 as LNHDA and CDR2 as SQIVND (reference sequence). The ends were cut back, 4 bases at V and 0 bases at J, with 15 bases in the middle. The CDR3 loop spans 17 amino acids.

The rearrangement uses TRBV27 and TRBJ2-7; a possible D gene is TRBD1 (6 bases). This CDR3 is built from 12 residues. The germline V and J ends were trimmed by 8 bases and 3 bases, with 11 bases remaining between them. The germline V gene encodes CDR1 MNHEY and CDR2 SMNVEV (reference sequence). The CDR3 loop reads CASAKGGYEQYF. CDR3 in DNA: TGTGCCAGCGCGAAAGGGGGCTACGAGCAGTACTTC.

The chain combines TRBV7-2 with TRBJ2-3; 10 nucleotides align to TRBD2. From germline, CDR1 is SGHTA and CDR2 FQGNSA. V lost 5 bases, J lost 5 bases, and 16 bases stayed unmatched. The CDR3 loop spans 18 amino acids. For the CDR3, the DNA is TGTGCCAGCAGCCCCACGAAGCCTAGCGGGAGTTGGGTAGATACGCAGTATTTT. Translation: CASSPTKPSGSWVDTQYF.

J is TRBJ1-5 and V is TRBV5-1; the match to TRBD1 covers 8 bases. Trimming removed 0 bases from V and 6 bases from J; junction bases left unmatched: 2. Germline loops: CDR1 SGHRS, CDR2 YFSETQ. The CDR3 contains 14 residues. Written as DNA, the CDR3 is TGCGCCAGCAGCTTGGCAGGGGGCGGTCAGCCCCAGCATTTT. Its translation is CASSLAGGGQPQHF.

The chain recombines TRBV27 with TRBJ2-5; TRBD2 matches 8 bases. CDR3 length equals 15 residues. CDR1 and CDR2 (germline): MNHEY, SMNVEV (reference sequence). Unmatched junction bases numbered 8, after V lost 6 bases and J lost 2 bases. This CDR3 reads CASSLTSGIQETQYF. CDR3 nucleotides: TGTGCCAGCAGCCTAACTAGCGGTATACAAGAGACCCAGTACTTC.

This chain connects TRBV11-2 to TRBJ2-5, with a tentative D call TRBD2 (5 bases). V was shortened by 5 bases and J by 5 bases, with 18 bases between the two germline ends. The CDR3 runs to 15 residues. CDR1 SGHAT and CDR2 FQNNGV come from the germline V gene. CDR3 sequence: CASSHEAGRMETQYF. The CDR3 DNA sequence: TGTGCCAGCAGCCATGAGGCGGGCCGCATGGAGACCCAGTACTTC.

The V call is TRBV7-2, the J call TRBJ1-1; 7 positions match TRBD1. The junction had 7 bases not matched to a gene; V was cut back by 6 bases and J by 12 bases. Per germline, CDR1 SGHTA and CDR2 FQGNSA. This CDR3 comprises 11 residues. DNA for the CDR3: TGTGCCAGCAGTAGCTTACAGGGGACTTTCTTT. Protein sequence: CASSSLQGTFF.

This clone came up a few times. The chain is built from TRBV4-1 and TRBJ2-7; no firm D call. Germline CDR1 reads MGHRA; CDR2 reads YSYEKL. The CDR3 sequence is 15 residues long. Deletions cut 1 base from V and 2 bases from J, with 12 bases between. CDR3 sequence (DNA): TGCGCCAGCAGCCAAGTTGGAGCGCCTACCTACGAGCAGTACTTC. It encodes CASSQVGAPTYEQYF.